This record covers a single TCR beta chain. It lacks a known antigen. Base-call qualities are not available, and no considerably larger clone is one nucleotide away. The label giving this sample's treatment or condition can be read as: preoperative locoregional IRX-2 cytokine immunotherapy. The samples were obtained from a phase Ib study that tested preoperative, locoregional IRX-2 cytokine immunotherapy meant to prime immune responses. Patients with early-stage breast cancer who were given IRX-2 before surgery served as donors. The cysteine opens and the phenylalanine closes a CDR3 of 14 amino acids. CDR3 DNA only is kept here, 42 bases in frame from base 1. Looking up the germline V gene yields CDR1 SGHRS and CDR2 YFSETQ. V loses 0 bases, J loses 2 bases, and the germline ends lie 8 bases apart. This record belongs to a study of preoperative IRX-2 immunotherapy in early breast cancer (dated by TCRdb to between 2017 and 2020).

The library came from the immunoSEQ multiplex PCR assay. The table comes from immuneACCESS by way of TCRdb, which keeps in-frame sequences with V and J called. Part of the clones is missing from these tables; in studies checked, under half for an unresolved V gene and the rest for unknown reasons. Here the sample has roughly 43,000 clones; about 94% occur a single time. Together, the top ten hold 1.5% to 2% of the sample. The clonotype comes from a human donor with breast cancer. Sequencing used tumor tissue, obtained after IRX-2 immunotherapy. The V and J segments used are TRBV5-1 and TRBJ1-2, with TRBD1 tentatively as D gene (6 bases match). The CDR3: CASSLGTGNYGYTF. In nucleotides, the sequence is TGCGCCAGCAGCTTGGGTACAGGGAACTATGGCTACACCTTC.